The clone carrying this TCR beta chain was observed a handful of times. This entry is derived from a study of neoadjuvant anti-PD-1 for oral cavity cancer. Germline CDR1 is SGHTA and CDR2 is FQGTGA. V dropped 5 bases and J dropped 2 bases, with 17 bases sitting between them. This CDR3 comprises 16 residues. Using immunoSEQ multiplex PCR, the repertoire was profiled, and TCRdb retains in-frame clones only, with some absent. The table has under 7,500 clones, approximately 50% seen once; the top ten hold 6% to 6.5%. Patients had newly diagnosed, untreated stage II-IVA oral cavity squamous cell carcinoma.

The input for sequencing was tumor tissue, taken before nivolumab (anti-PD-1) treatment. The clonotype was recovered from a person between 35 and 79 years old with oral cavity squamous cell carcinoma. This chain links TRBV7-3 with TRBJ2-3, with D perhaps matching TRBD2 (6 bases). CDR3 in amino acids: CASSPRRAGPTDTQYF. The DNA for the CDR3 is TGTGCCAGCAGCCCCAGGAGAGCGGGCCCCACAGATACGCAGTATTTT.